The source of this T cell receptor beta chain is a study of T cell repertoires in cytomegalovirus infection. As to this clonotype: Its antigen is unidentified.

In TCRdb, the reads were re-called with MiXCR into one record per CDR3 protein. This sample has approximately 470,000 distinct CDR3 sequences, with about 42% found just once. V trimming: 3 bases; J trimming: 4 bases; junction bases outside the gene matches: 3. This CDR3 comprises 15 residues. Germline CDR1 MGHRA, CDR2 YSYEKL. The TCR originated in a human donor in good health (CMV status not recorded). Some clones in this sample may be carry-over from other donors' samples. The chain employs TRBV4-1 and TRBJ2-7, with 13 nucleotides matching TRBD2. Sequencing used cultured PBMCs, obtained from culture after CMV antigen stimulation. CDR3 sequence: CASSQRTSGGYEQYF. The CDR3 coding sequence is TGCGCCAGCAGCCAGCGGACTAGCGGGGGTTACGAGCAGTACTTC.